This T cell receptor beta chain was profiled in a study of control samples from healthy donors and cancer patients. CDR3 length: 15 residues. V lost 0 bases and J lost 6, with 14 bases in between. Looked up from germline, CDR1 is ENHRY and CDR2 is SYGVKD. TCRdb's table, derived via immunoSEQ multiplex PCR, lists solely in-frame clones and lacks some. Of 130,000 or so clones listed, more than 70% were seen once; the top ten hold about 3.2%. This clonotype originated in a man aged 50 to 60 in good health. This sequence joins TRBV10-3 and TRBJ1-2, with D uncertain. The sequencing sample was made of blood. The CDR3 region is CAISESQISSHGYTF. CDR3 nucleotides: TGTGCCATCAGTGAGTCTCAGATTAGTTCGCATGGCTACACCTTC.